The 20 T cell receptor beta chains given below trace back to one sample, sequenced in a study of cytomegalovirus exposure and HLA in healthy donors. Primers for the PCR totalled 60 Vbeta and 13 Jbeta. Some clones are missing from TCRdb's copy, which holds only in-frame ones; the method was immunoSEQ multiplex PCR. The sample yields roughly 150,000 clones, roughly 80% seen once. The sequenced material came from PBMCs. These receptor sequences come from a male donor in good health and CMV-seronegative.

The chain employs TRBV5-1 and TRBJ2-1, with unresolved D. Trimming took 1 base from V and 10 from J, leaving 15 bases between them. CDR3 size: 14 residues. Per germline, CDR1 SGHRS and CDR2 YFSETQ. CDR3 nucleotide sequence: TGCGCCAGCAGCTTGTATACCCCGCCGGAGGAGCAGTTCTTC. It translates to CASSLYTPPEEQFF.

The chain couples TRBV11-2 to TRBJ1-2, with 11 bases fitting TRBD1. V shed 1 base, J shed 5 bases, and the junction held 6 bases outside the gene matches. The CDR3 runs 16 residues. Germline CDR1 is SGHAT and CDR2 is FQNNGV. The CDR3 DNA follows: TGTGCCAGCAGCTTAGCTGGACAGGGGGCGGGTTATGGCTACACCTTC. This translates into CASSLAGQGAGYGYTF.

The CDR3 sequence: CAWGRTGRTEAFF. CDR3 nucleotides: TGTGCCTGGGGGAGAACAGGGCGCACTGAAGCTTTCTTT. This chain connects TRBV30 to TRBJ1-1; D might be TRBD1 (6 bases). Germline values: CDR1 GTSNPN, CDR2 SVGIG (reference sequence). V lost 5 bases and J 4 bases, leaving 14 bases between the germline ends. The CDR3 extends over 13 amino acids.

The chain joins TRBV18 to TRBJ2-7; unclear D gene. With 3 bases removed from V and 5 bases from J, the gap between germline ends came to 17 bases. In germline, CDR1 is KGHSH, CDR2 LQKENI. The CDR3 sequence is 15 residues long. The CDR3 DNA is TGTGCCAGCTCACCCTCCCCCGCGGTCCGGGACGAGCAGTACTTC. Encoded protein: CASSPSPAVRDEQYF.

CDR3 bases: TGTGCCAGCAGAGTGGAGGGTAACTATGGCTACACCTTC. It translates to CASRVEGNYGYTF. The rearrangement uses TRBV2 and TRBJ1-2; D gene ambiguous. V lost 6 bases, J lost 1 base, and 9 bases lay in between. The CDR3 sequence is 13 residues long. The V gene's germline CDR1 is SNHLY and CDR2 FYNNEI.

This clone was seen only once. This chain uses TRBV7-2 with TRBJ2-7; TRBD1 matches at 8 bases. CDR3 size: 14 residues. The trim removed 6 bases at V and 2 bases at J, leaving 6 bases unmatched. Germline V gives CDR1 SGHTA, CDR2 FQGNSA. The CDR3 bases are TGTGCCAGCAGTCCCAGGGGGCGCGCCTACGAGCAGTACTTC. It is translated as CASSPRGRAYEQYF. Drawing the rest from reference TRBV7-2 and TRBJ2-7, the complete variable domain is GAGVSQSPSNKVTEKGKDVELRCDPISGHTALYWYRQSLGQGLEFLIYFQGNSAPDKSGLPSDRFSAERTGGSVSTLTIQRTQQEDSAVYLCASSPRGRAYEQYFGPGTRLTVT.

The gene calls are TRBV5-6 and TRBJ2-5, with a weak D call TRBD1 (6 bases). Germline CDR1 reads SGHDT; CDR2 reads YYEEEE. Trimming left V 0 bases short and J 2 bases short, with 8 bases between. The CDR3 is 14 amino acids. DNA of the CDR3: TGTGCCAGCAGCTTGGCTGACAGGCAAGAGACCCAGTACTTC. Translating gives CASSLADRQETQYF.

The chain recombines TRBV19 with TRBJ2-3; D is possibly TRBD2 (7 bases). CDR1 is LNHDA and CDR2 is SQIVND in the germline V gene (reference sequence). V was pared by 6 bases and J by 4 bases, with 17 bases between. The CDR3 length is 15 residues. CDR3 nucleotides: TGTGCCAGTAGGGGGAGGGGGGCCCCCGCAGATACGCAGTATTTT. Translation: CASRGRGAPADTQYF.

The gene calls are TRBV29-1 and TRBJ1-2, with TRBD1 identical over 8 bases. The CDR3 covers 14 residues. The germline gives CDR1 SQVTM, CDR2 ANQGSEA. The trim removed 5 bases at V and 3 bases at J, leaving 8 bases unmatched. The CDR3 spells CSVWGTGLDYGYTF. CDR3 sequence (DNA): TGCAGCGTTTGGGGGACAGGTCTCGACTATGGCTACACCTTC.

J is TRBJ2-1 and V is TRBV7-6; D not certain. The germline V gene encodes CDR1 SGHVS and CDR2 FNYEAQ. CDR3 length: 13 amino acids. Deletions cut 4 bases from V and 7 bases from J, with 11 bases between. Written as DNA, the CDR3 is TGTGCCAGCAGCTCCCAGGTCGATAATGAGCAGTTCTTC. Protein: CASSSQVDNEQFF.

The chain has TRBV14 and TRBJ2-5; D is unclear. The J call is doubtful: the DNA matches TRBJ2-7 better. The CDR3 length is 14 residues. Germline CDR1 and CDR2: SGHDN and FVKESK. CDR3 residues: CASSQDYNHYEQYF. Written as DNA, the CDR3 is TGTGCCAGCAGCCAAGACTACAACCACTACGAGCAGTACTTC.

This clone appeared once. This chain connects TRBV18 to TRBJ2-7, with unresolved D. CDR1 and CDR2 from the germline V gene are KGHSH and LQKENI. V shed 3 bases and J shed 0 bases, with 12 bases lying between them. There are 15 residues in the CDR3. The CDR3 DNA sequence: TGTGCCAGCTCACCCGCCGCGGAGAGCTCCTACGAGCAGTACTTC. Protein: CASSPAAESSYEQYF. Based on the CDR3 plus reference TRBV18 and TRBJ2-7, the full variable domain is NAGVMQNPRHLVRRRGQEARLRCSPMKGHSHVYWYRQLPEEGLKFMVYLQKENIIDESGMPKERFSAEFPKEGPSILRIQQVVRGDSAAYFCASSPAAESSYEQYFGPGTRLTVT.

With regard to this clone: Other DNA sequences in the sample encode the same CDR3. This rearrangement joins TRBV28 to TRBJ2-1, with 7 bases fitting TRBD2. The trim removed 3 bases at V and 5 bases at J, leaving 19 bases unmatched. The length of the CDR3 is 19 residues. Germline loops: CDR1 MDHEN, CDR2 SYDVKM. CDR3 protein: CASSFYGRNLGVGNNEQFF. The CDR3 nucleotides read TGTGCCAGCAGTTTTTACGGGAGGAATTTAGGCGTGGGGAACAATGAGCAGTTCTTC.

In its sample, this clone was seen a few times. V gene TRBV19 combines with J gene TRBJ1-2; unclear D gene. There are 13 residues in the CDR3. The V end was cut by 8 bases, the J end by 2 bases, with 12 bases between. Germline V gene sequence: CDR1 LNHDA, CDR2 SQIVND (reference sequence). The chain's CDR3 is CASSRRGNYGYTF. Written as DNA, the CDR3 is TGTGCCAGTTCTCGGAGAGGGAACTATGGCTACACCTTC. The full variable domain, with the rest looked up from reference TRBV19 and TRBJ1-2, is DGGITQSPKYLFRKEGQNVTLSCEQNLNHDAMYWYRQDPGQGLRLIYYSQIVNDFQKGDIAEGYSVSREKKESFPLTVTSAQKNPTAFYLCASSRRGNYGYTFGSGTRLTVV.

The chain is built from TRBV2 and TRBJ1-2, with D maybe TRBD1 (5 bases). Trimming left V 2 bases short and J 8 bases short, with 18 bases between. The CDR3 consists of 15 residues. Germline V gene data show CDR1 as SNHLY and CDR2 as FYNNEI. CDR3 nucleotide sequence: TGTGCCAGCAGTGAATCCGGGACCCAGGGAGGCGGCTACACCTTC. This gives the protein CASSESGTQGGGYTF.

The CDR3 nucleotides read TGTGCCATCAGAAAGGTGGAGGGCCTCTCCTACGAGCAGTACTTC. Protein product: CAIRKVEGLSYEQYF. The chain carries TRBV10-3 and TRBJ2-7, with TRBD2 as a possible D gene (6 bases). V gave up 6 bases and J gave up 0 bases, with 15 bases separating them. The germline V gene has CDR1 ENHRY and CDR2 SYGVKD. This CDR3 region has 15 residues.

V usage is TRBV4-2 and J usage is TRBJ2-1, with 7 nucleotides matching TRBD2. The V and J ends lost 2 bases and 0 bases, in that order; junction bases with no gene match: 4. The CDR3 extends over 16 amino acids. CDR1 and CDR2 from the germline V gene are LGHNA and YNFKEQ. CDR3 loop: CASSQQRGRSYNEQFF. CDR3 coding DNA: TGTGCCAGCAGCCAACAGCGGGGACGCTCCTACAATGAGCAGTTCTTC.

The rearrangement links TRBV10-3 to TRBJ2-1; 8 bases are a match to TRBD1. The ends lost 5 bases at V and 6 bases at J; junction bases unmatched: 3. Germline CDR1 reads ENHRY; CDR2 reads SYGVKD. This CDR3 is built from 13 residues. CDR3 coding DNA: TGTGCCATCAGTACTGACAGGGGCAATGAGCAGTTCTTC. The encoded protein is CAISTDRGNEQFF.

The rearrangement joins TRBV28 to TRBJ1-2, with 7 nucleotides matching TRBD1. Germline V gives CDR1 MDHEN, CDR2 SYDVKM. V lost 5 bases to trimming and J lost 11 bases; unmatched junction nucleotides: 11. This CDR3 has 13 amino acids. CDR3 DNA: TGTGCCAGCAGTCCCCCGGGACAGTCCCAATACACCTTC. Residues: CASSPPGQSQYTF.

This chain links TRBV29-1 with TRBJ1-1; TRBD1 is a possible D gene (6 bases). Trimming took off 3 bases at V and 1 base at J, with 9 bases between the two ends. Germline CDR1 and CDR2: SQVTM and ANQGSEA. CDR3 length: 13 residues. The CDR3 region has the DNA TGCAGCGTTGATAAGGGGGAGAACACTGAAGCTTTCTTT. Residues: CSVDKGENTEAFF.